These 14 T cell receptor beta chains originate from one sample sequenced in a study of OX40 agonist ivuxolimab in advanced cancers. Sequencing was performed with immunoSEQ multiplex PCR; in TCRdb, only in-frame clones are kept and a portion is missing. The sample has about 21,000 clones, 87% seen once. Sequences were derived from CD4+ or CD8+ T cells sorted from blood, sampled in a trial of the OX40 agonist ivuxolimab. The source is an adult with an advanced solid tumor such as melanoma, head and neck, liver or kidney cancer.

The chain is built from TRBV30 and TRBJ1-6, with a weak D call TRBD1 (5 bases). Germline V gene data show CDR1 as GTSNPN and CDR2 as SVGIG (reference sequence). Trimming removed 0 bases at V and 9 bases at J, with 12 bases between. The CDR3 extends over 14 amino acids. CDR3 region: CAWSVTGTISPLHF. CDR3 nucleotide sequence: TGTGCCTGGAGTGTCACAGGAACCATTTCACCCCTCCACTTT.

This clone was seen just once. The chain carries TRBV30 and TRBJ1-1; no definite D call. This CDR3 is built from 13 residues. Germline assignment: CDR1 GTSNPN and CDR2 SVGIG (reference sequence). Trimming stripped 1 base from V and 1 base from J, with 7 bases between. The CDR3, as DNA: TGTGCCTGGAGTGAAGGACCGAACACTGAAGCTTTCTTT. Protein sequence: CAWSEGPNTEAFF.

The V call is TRBV6-4, the J call TRBJ2-7; perhaps TRBD1 as D (6 bases). The CDR3 spans 14 residues. CDR1 and CDR2 from the germline V gene are MRHNA and SNTAGT. V was pared by 3 bases and J by 5 bases, with 14 bases between. The CDR3 DNA is TGTGCCAGCAGTGAAAGGGCAGGGGACGACGAGCAGTACTTC. Amino acids: CASSERAGDDEQYF.

V is TRBV19 and J is TRBJ1-1; D might be TRBD1 (6 bases). Germline-derived CDR1 and CDR2 are LNHDA and SQIVND (reference sequence). CDR3 length: 16 residues. V shed 7 bases and J shed 0 bases, with 18 bases lying between them. CDR3: CASTRGRLGVNTEAFF. CDR3 sequence (DNA): TGTGCCAGTACCCGGGGGCGATTGGGGGTGAACACTGAAGCTTTCTTT.

J is TRBJ2-1 and V is TRBV27; the match to TRBD2 covers 8 bases. The length of the CDR3 is 14 residues. Trimming cost V 8 bases and J 8 bases; bases outside gene matches: 11. CDR1 is MNHEY, CDR2 SMNVEV, per germline (reference sequence). The CDR3 sequence: CASGALAGSHEQFF. The CDR3 bases are TGTGCCAGCGGAGCTTTAGCGGGGTCCCATGAGCAGTTCTTC.

The chain joins TRBV28 to TRBJ1-1; no reliable D call. The germline CDR1 and CDR2 sequences are MDHEN and SYDVKM. V was cut by 8 bases and J by 1 base, with 20 bases left in between. The CDR3 covers 16 residues. The CDR3 DNA reads as TGTGCCAGCGATACCTTGTTTGGCCGGAAGAACACTGAAGCTTTCTTT. This translates into CASDTLFGRKNTEAFF. Filled out from reference TRBV28 and TRBJ1-1, the complete variable domain reads DVKVTQSSRYLVKRTGEKVFLECVQDMDHENMFWYRQDPGLGLRLIYFSYDVKMKEKGDIPEGYSVSREKKERFSLILESASTNQTSMYLCASDTLFGRKNTEAFFGQGTRLTVV.

The chain recombines TRBV5-5 with TRBJ1-1; the match to TRBD1 covers 8 bases. Germline CDR1 and CDR2: SGHKS and YYEKEE (reference sequence). This CDR3 contains 16 residues. V shed 0 bases and J 1 base; nucleotides not matched to a gene: 5. The CDR3 coding sequence is TGTGCCAGCAGCTTGGACCAGGGGGCGAGGAACACTGAAGCTTTCTTT. Its protein is CASSLDQGARNTEAFF.

This clone was seen a few times. The chain links TRBV19 to TRBJ1-5, with D hard to call. Between the trimmed V and J ends, which lost 9 bases and 5 bases, there was a span of 14 bases. Germline V gene sequence: CDR1 LNHDA, CDR2 SQIVND (reference sequence). The CDR3 length is 13 residues. CDR3 sequence reads: CASANVGDQPQHF. The CDR3 DNA sequence: TGTGCCAGCGCCAACGTTGGGGATCAGCCCCAGCATTTT.

J is TRBJ2-7 and V is TRBV5-4; 7 bases are shared with TRBD2. CDR1 and CDR2 (germline): SGHNT, YYREEE (reference sequence). Trimming cost V 2 bases and J 3 bases; bases outside gene matches: 8. The CDR3 spans 15 residues. CDR3 sequence (DNA): TGTGCCAGCAGCTTCATGGGGGGGACTCTCTACGAGCAGTACTTC. Its protein is CASSFMGGTLYEQYF.

This chain joins TRBV15 and TRBJ1-1, with D perhaps TRBD1 (5 bases). Germline CDR1 LNHNV, CDR2 YYDKDF (reference sequence). V was trimmed by 3 bases and J by 5 bases, leaving 22 bases between them. The CDR3 is 17 amino acids. The CDR3 spells CATSRNWDLTGGTEAFF. CDR3 DNA sequence: TGTGCCACCAGCAGGAATTGGGACCTAACTGGGGGAACTGAAGCTTTCTTT.

This clone has a single count. This chain connects TRBV7-9 to TRBJ2-7; perhaps TRBD2 as D (6 bases). V shed 4 bases and J shed 1 base, with 11 bases lying between them. The CDR3 contains 14 residues. Germline V CDR1 and CDR2: SEHNR, FQNEAQ (reference sequence). The CDR3 sequence: CASSSGTDSYEQYF. The DNA of the CDR3 is TGTGCCAGCAGCTCAGGGACTGATTCCTACGAGCAGTACTTC.

The chain combines TRBV30 with TRBJ2-5; the D gene could be TRBD1 or TRBD2 (5 bases each). The CDR3 totals 13 residues. Germline loops: CDR1 GTSNPN, CDR2 SVGIG (reference sequence). The V end was cut by 3 bases, the J end by 1 base, with 9 bases between. CDR3: CAWRSRGQETQYF. The CDR3 nucleotides read TGTGCCTGGAGGTCGAGGGGCCAAGAGACCCAGTACTTC.

The chain combines TRBV29-1 with TRBJ1-1, with unresolved D. V dropped 5 bases and J dropped 0 bases, with 7 bases sitting between them. CDR1 and CDR2 (germline): SQVTM, ANQGSEA. CDR3 length: 12 amino acids. The chain's CDR3 is CSVIAVNTEAFF. The CDR3 region has the DNA TGCAGCGTTATAGCGGTGAACACTGAAGCTTTCTTT.

This sequence joins TRBV6-5 and TRBJ2-7; D not certain. This CDR3 is built from 13 residues. Germline CDR1 is MNHEY and CDR2 is SVGAGI. V lost 2 bases, J lost 4 bases, and 9 bases lay in between. The CDR3 region is CASSYAMGYEQYF. CDR3 nucleotide sequence: TGTGCCAGCAGTTACGCTATGGGATACGAGCAGTACTTC.